This TCR beta chain was sequenced for a study of HIV-infected patients and healthy controls (dated by TCRdb to 2013 to 2014). Concerning the study at large: CD4 counts rose modestly but significantly in about 90% of the 16 patients after three months of therapy, yet stayed below normal ranges. Overall T-cell lymphocytopenia was not observed in the patients, and no significant difference from controls was found in total CDR3 counts per chain. The question the study tested was whether immune perturbation and reconstitution could be captured by deep TCR repertoire sequencing of small blood samples from HIV patients. No consistent shift in CD8 counts was seen during early therapy, whereas a slight rise was seen in the CD4:CD8 ratio. Viral load became undetectable in about 70% of the 16 patients by the second bleed and in all patients after a further year of therapy. The full study reports these points: Alpha-chain CDR3s from MAIT cells occurred at high frequency in healthy controls but were severely depleted in HIV+ repertoires. Rare events from HIV-infected data received too much weight under size-matching, and comparisons were complicated by unequal numbers of distinct sequences between patients and controls. In the samples, alpha-beta chain pairing was left undetermined. Significantly higher mean Gini indices were seen in HIV-infected repertoires than in controls, possibly reflecting oligoclonality. HIV-associated CDR3s exhibited a significant reduction in frequency during therapy, whereas CMV-associated CDR3s exhibited no significant change, although the majority increased in frequency. In the study, no determination of donor HLA types was made. Processing was restricted to sixteen HIV-infected individuals, which the authors judged to be a major constraint on the generalizability of the findings. Compared with controls, HIV-infected patients showed significantly different mean usage of eight alpha and eight beta V genes. In size-matched repertoire data, the apparent post-therapy recovery of the Gini index in HIV-infected patients was not replicated. The observed differences in diversity could not be explained by the slight differences in age and sex profiles between the study cohorts. Compared with untreated HIV+ repertoires, healthy control repertoires had roughly threefold more distinct CDR3s and higher Shannon diversity. The dynamics of distinct T-cell subpopulations could not be separated, and sequencing depth was restricted, because whole blood was used. By Jaccard index and by the count of highly shared sequences, healthy controls shared more CDR3s between individuals than HIV+ patients did.

Using SuperScript III with primers targeting the alpha and beta constant regions, 500 ng of RNA was reverse transcribed. Separate alpha and beta chain libraries were made by chain-specific third strand synthesis with multiplexing indices. The protocol used a single primer pair to amplify all rearrangements within a chain, which avoided primer bias, and attached molecular barcodes to each cDNA molecule. The SP2 sequencing primer site and a random hexamer were carried on a 5' RACE adapter, to which purified cDNA was joined by T4 RNA Ligase 1. The authors primed second strand synthesis from the SP2 site with Phusion polymerase and used slow temperature ramps to favor optimal annealing. Each molecule's 12-nucleotide barcode consisted of two random hexamer sequences, both added before amplification and joined together. A brief initial PCR introduced P5 and P7 adapter elements together with a second index, and a 23-cycle amplification PCR using P5s and P7 primers was subsequently performed. In total the libraries went through 27 PCR cycles, after which the libraries were quantified on a Qubit, sized on a Bioanalyzer, and diluted to 3 to 4.5 nM. Normalized libraries were sequenced on an Illumina MiSeq with 2 x 250 paired-end kits. Into approximately 9.3 ul Tris-Cl, the reverse transcription reactions were eluted following cleanup on MinElute columns. A 1:1 ratio of AMPure XP beads was used to clean the adapter ligations after they had run for roughly 23 hours at 16 degrees C. As for how the authors treated the data: A modified Decombinator processed the demultiplexed FASTQ files and output V, J, insert and barcode information. Any sequence that shared a barcode yet differed from the dominant sequence was discarded as an error, and the number of original cDNA molecules was estimated by counting barcodes clustered at Levenshtein distance 3. Downstream analyses used R packages ineq, vegan, igraph and RCytoscape, with IMGT nomenclature and CDR3 definitions. V gene usage was computed over distinct sequences, each TCR counted once to avoid skew from clonal expansion. Similarity networks connected unique CDR3 amino acid sequences within a donor whenever two sequences differed by a single Levenshtein edit. The authors compiled published HIV-specific CDR3s (roughly 86 alpha, several hundred beta) and CMV-specific CDR3s (approximately 13 alpha, a few hundred beta) and searched for them in the repertoires. It was shown by random subsampling to size-matched repertoires that the decreased diversity of patients was not caused by their lower sequence numbers. Using fastp at Q25 and MiXCR, TCRdb reprocessed the public reads and kept productive beta chains. CDR3 protein sequences are deduplicated, and each keeps its most common genes and DNA. Clone size and V and J calls follow TCRdb, not the original study. This sample gives more than 9,000 distinct CDR3 sequences in total; over 9.5% of them show up just once. Of the sample, about 15% falls within the top ten clones.

Whole blood was used without fractionating the cells, so the repertoire represented all peripheral T cells without sorting. For RNA extraction, roughly 2.6 ml of peripheral blood was drawn into Tempus tubes. The study enrolled HIV-infected adults who had not yet received antiretroviral therapy and were about to begin treatment, and it processed the first sixteen eligible patients. Patients were deemed ineligible for enrollment if they had febrile or AIDS-related illness, tumors, hepatitis B or C coinfection, immunomodulatory therapy, recent vaccination or treatment interruptions. Residual genomic DNA was removed with the TURBO-DNase kit and globin mRNA was depleted with GLOBINclear. Pretreatment blood from HIV-infected patients was collected just before antiretroviral therapy was started. The CDR3 sequence holds 15 residues, the cysteine and phenylalanine included. Kept here is only the CDR3 DNA, which spans 45 bases and is read in frame from base 1. V is reduced by 0 bases and J by 5 bases, leaving a spacing of 16 bases between them. Reading the germline V gene (reference sequence) gives CDR1 DFQATT and CDR2 SNEGSKA.

This clonotype is medium-sized (0.01 to 0.1%) in terms of sample share. Its antigen has not been determined. No much larger clone exists at a distance of one base, and base qualities are not known. This sample comprised blood, obtained before antiretroviral therapy. The chain was built from TRBV20-1 and TRBJ2-5; a tentative D match to TRBD2 spans 5 bases. The source of this sequence is an adult with HIV infection. CDR3 protein: CSARDLATQAETQYF. The bases read TGCAGTGCTAGAGATCTAGCCACTCAGGCGGAGACCCAGTACTTC.